These 20 T cell receptor beta chains were all obtained from the same sample, sequenced in a study of graft-versus-host responses after intestinal transplantation. Profiling relied on immunoSEQ multiplex PCR, and the TCRdb table lists in-frame clones only, not all of them. The sample has 20,000 to 30,000 clones, roughly 85% seen once. The input for sequencing was PBMCs, taken roughly 29 days after intestinal transplant. These receptors originate from a human patient who received an intestinal transplant, so some T cells may come from the graft donor.

V is TRBV10-2 and J is TRBJ2-2, with 10 bases lining up with TRBD1. CDR1 and CDR2 from the germline V gene are WSHSY and SAAADI. The CDR3 consists of 15 residues. Trimming at V came to 4 bases and at J to 6 bases, leaving 5 bases not matched to a gene. The chain's CDR3 is CASSGGTGAAGELFF. The CDR3 DNA follows: TGCGCCAGCAGTGGCGGGACAGGGGCGGCCGGGGAGCTGTTTTTT.

This clone was detected a few times. The chain has TRBV2 and TRBJ2-5; 11 nucleotides agree with TRBD2. Germline V gene sequence: CDR1 SNHLY, CDR2 FYNNEI. The trim removed 4 bases at V and 5 bases at J, leaving 6 bases unmatched. This CDR3 contains 15 residues. The CDR3 loop reads CASSALAGGGETQYF. The CDR3 DNA reads TGTGCCAGCAGTGCGCTAGCGGGGGGCGGGGAGACCCAGTACTTC.

The chain links TRBV27 to TRBJ1-1; perhaps TRBD1 as D (6 bases). CDR3 size: 13 residues. Germline V CDR1 and CDR2: MNHEY, SMNVEV (reference sequence). V gave up 3 bases and J gave up 1 base, with 6 bases separating them. CDR3 sequence (DNA): TGTGCCAGCAGTTTGACAGGGAACACTGAAGCTTTCTTT. This translates into CASSLTGNTEAFF.

The CDR3 is CASSKAAVPGETQYF. The DNA of the CDR3 is TGTGCCAGTAGTAAGGCGGCGGTTCCTGGAGAGACCCAGTACTTC. The chain links TRBV19 to TRBJ2-5; D is undetermined. CDR1 LNHDA and CDR2 SQIVND come from the germline V gene (reference sequence). Trimming left V 4 bases short and J 4 bases short, with 16 bases between. The CDR3 is made up of 15 amino acids.

J is TRBJ2-1 and V is TRBV2; D unclear. Trimming removed 1 base at V and 3 bases at J, with 13 bases between. In germline, CDR1 is SNHLY, CDR2 FYNNEI. The CDR3 runs 16 residues. The CDR3: CASSEGHPPFYNEQFF. The CDR3 DNA reads as TGTGCCAGCAGTGAAGGCCACCCGCCCTTCTACAATGAGCAGTTCTTC. Full variable domain (rest looked up from reference TRBV2 and TRBJ2-1): EPEVTQTPSHQVTQMGQEVILRCVPISNHLYFYWYRQILGQKVEFLVSFYNNEISEKSEIFDDQFSVERPDGSNFTLKIRSTKLEDSAMYFCASSEGHPPFYNEQFFGPGTRLTVL.

The chain employs TRBV28 and TRBJ2-5, with 8 bases fitting TRBD2. The germline V gene encodes CDR1 MDHEN and CDR2 SYDVKM. Trimming cost V 5 bases and J 4 bases; bases outside gene matches: 0. The CDR3 runs to 12 residues. For the CDR3, the DNA is TGTGCCAGCAGTCTAGCGGGAGAGACCCAGTACTTC. Its translation: CASSLAGETQYF.

V usage is TRBV11-2 and J usage is TRBJ1-5, with D possibly matching TRBD1 (6 bases). The germline V gene has CDR1 SGHAT and CDR2 FQNNGV. The CDR3 is 14 amino acids. V lost 5 bases to trimming and J lost 2 bases, with 10 bases between them. The CDR3 here is CASSLTGRNQPQHF. In DNA form, the CDR3 reads TGTGCCAGCAGCCTAACAGGGCGCAATCAGCCCCAGCATTTT.

A few counts support this clone. The chain employs TRBV5-6 and TRBJ1-2; D might be TRBD1 (5 bases). This CDR3 region has 14 residues. Germline lookup yields CDR1 SGHDT and CDR2 YYEEEE. The ends were cut back, 3 bases at V and 0 bases at J, with 9 bases in the middle. DNA of the CDR3: TGTGCCAGCAGCTCGCAGGGATCTAACTATGGCTACACCTTC. Its protein is CASSSQGSNYGYTF.

This clone appeared a single time. The rearrangement links TRBV11-1 to TRBJ2-7; TRBD1 matches 7 bases. Per the germline V gene, CDR1 is SGHAT and CDR2 is FQDESV (reference sequence). J was trimmed by 2 bases and V by 4 bases; bases with no gene match: 5. The CDR3 is 14 residues long. This CDR3 reads CASSWDSSTYEQYF. CDR3 sequence (DNA): TGTGCCAGCAGCTGGGACAGCTCTACCTACGAGCAGTACTTC.

V usage is TRBV6-5 and J usage is TRBJ2-3; 9 bases are shared with TRBD1. Per germline, CDR1 MNHEY and CDR2 SVGAGI. After removal of 4 bases from V and 4 bases from J, the junction contained 6 bases not matched to a gene. This CDR3 contains 15 residues. For the CDR3, the DNA is TGTGCCAGCAGTTCCTCTTGGACAGGGGCAGATACGCAGTATTTT. This translates into CASSSSWTGADTQYF.

This sequence joins TRBV5-6 and TRBJ2-3, with TRBD1 matching over 7 bases. The CDR3 has 15 amino acids. The germline V gene has CDR1 SGHDT and CDR2 YYEEEE. Losses at the gene ends were 3 bases for V and 2 bases for J; bases not matched to a gene: 6. CDR3 nucleotides: TGTGCCAGCAGCTCAGGACAGGAATTCACAGATACGCAGTATTTT. It translates to CASSSGQEFTDTQYF. Using reference TRBV5-6 and TRBJ2-3 for the parts outside the CDR3, the full variable domain is DAGVTQSPTHLIKTRGQQVTLRCSPKSGHDTVSWYQQALGQGPQFIFQYYEEEERQRGNFPDRFSGHQFPNYSSELNVNALLLGDSALYLCASSSGQEFTDTQYFGPGTRLTVL.

The genes are TRBV15 and TRBJ1-2, with TRBD1 as a possible D gene (5 bases). Germline V gene sequence: CDR1 LNHNV, CDR2 YYDKDF (reference sequence). The CDR3 contains 14 residues. Trimming took 6 bases from V and 1 from J, leaving 12 bases between them. CDR3 coding DNA: TGTGCCACCAGTTCGAGGGGAATTAACTATGGCTACACCTTC. It specifies CATSSRGINYGYTF.

This clone was picked up a small number of times. This chain uses TRBV6-5 with TRBJ1-3; a weak D match, TRBD1 (5 bases). This CDR3 has 13 residues. The germline V gene encodes CDR1 MNHEY and CDR2 SVGAGI. V lost 2 bases to trimming and J lost 9 bases, with 11 bases between them. The CDR3 region is CASSYAGWGTIYF. For the CDR3, the DNA is TGTGCCAGCAGTTACGCAGGGTGGGGCACCATATATTTT.

The rearrangement uses TRBV6-5 and TRBJ2-7, with a tentative D call TRBD2 (6 bases). V was trimmed by 1 base and J by 3 bases, leaving 13 bases between them. The CDR3 has 15 amino acids. Germline lookup yields CDR1 MNHEY and CDR2 SVGAGI. The CDR3 loop is CASSYFRGAFYEQYF. DNA for the CDR3: TGTGCCAGCAGTTACTTTCGCGGGGCTTTCTACGAGCAGTACTTC.

The chain combines TRBV2 with TRBJ2-2; D unresolved. The V and J ends lost 4 bases and 0 bases respectively, with 9 bases between them. The CDR3 is 15 residues long. CDR1 and CDR2 from the germline V gene are SNHLY and FYNNEI. The CDR3 here is CASSGGRTNTGELFF. The DNA for the CDR3 is TGTGCCAGCAGTGGAGGCAGGACGAACACCGGGGAGCTGTTTTTT.

CDR3 DNA sequence: TGTGCCAGCAGCTTGATCGACAGGGATGGCTACACCTTC. Translation: CASSLIDRDGYTF. V gene TRBV5-6 combines with J gene TRBJ1-2; TRBD1 matches at 7 bases. V lost 1 base, J lost 6 bases, and 3 bases stayed unmatched. The CDR3 is 13 amino acids. Looked up from germline, CDR1 is SGHDT and CDR2 is YYEEEE. The entire variable domain, with the rest obtained from reference TRBV5-6 and TRBJ1-2, is as follows: DAGVTQSPTHLIKTRGQQVTLRCSPKSGHDTVSWYQQALGQGPQFIFQYYEEEERQRGNFPDRFSGHQFPNYSSELNVNALLLGDSALYLCASSLIDRDGYTFGSGTRLTVV.

The genes are TRBV19 and TRBJ2-1; D is perhaps TRBD1 or TRBD2 (6 bases each). V gave up 0 bases and J gave up 7 bases, with 13 bases separating them. Germline V gene sequence: CDR1 LNHDA, CDR2 SQIVND (reference sequence). The CDR3 is 15 amino acids. The CDR3 DNA reads as TGTGCCAGTAGTATAGATGGAGGGGGGATAAATGAGCAGTTCTTC. Its translation: CASSIDGGGINEQFF.

This rearrangement joins TRBV2 to TRBJ2-2; D perhaps matches TRBD2 (6 bases). There are 16 residues in the CDR3. CDR1 and CDR2 (germline): SNHLY, FYNNEI. Trimming took 3 bases from V and 3 from J, leaving 14 bases between them. The CDR3 DNA is TGTGCCAGCAGTGATTCCGAGGAGGGGTACACCGGGGAGCTGTTTTTT. The encoded protein is CASSDSEEGYTGELFF.

V and J are TRBV6-5 and TRBJ1-5, with TRBD1 as a possible D gene (5 bases). V gave up 5 bases and J gave up 2 bases, with 13 bases separating them. This CDR3 has 15 residues. From germline, CDR1 is MNHEY and CDR2 SVGAGI. This CDR3 is CASSRRGEGNQPQHF. The CDR3 DNA sequence: TGTGCCAGCAGTCGGCGGGGGGAGGGCAATCAGCCCCAGCATTTT.

The chain joins TRBV7-9 to TRBJ2-5; TRBD1 might be the D (6 bases). Germline CDR1 SEHNR, CDR2 FQNEAQ (reference sequence). V shed 5 bases and J shed 5 bases, with 12 bases lying between them. This CDR3 has 13 amino acids. DNA of the CDR3: TGTGCCAGCAGCCTGGGACAAACGGAGACCCAGTACTTC. Translation gives CASSLGQTETQYF. Filled out from reference TRBV7-9 and TRBJ2-5, the complete variable domain reads DTGVSQNPRHKITKRGQNVTFRCDPISEHNRLYWYRQTLGQGPEFLTYFQNEAQLEKSRLLSDRFSAERPKGSFSTLEIQRTEQGDSAMYLCASSLGQTETQYFGPGTRLLVL.